These 18 T cell receptor beta chains originate from one sample sequenced in a study of OX40 agonist ivuxolimab in advanced cancers. The method was immunoSEQ multiplex PCR; TCRdb's version includes in-frame clones alone and lacks a portion of them. The sample has 50,000 to 65,000 clones; around 88% are singletons. This sample comprised CD4+ or CD8+ T cells sorted from blood, obtained in a trial of the OX40 agonist ivuxolimab. The receptors originated from an adult with an advanced solid tumor such as melanoma, head and neck, liver or kidney cancer.

CDR3 loop: CASSNRQGAGGNTIYF. In DNA form, the CDR3 reads TGTGCCAGCAGCAATCGACAGGGGGCGGGTGGAAACACCATATATTTT. V and J are TRBV5-5 and TRBJ1-3, with TRBD1 identical over 10 bases. Germline V CDR1 and CDR2: SGHKS, YYEKEE (reference sequence). V lost 4 bases, J lost 3 bases, and 7 bases stayed unmatched. This CDR3 spans 16 amino acids.

This rearrangement joins TRBV6-5 to TRBJ1-3; D uncertain. The V end lost 4 bases, the J end lost 0 bases, and 7 bases lay between the germline ends. This CDR3 region has 14 residues. The germline V gene has CDR1 MNHEY and CDR2 SVGAGI. The CDR3 region is CASSSGSSGNTIYF. The CDR3 nucleotides read TGTGCCAGCAGTTCGGGGAGCTCTGGAAACACCATATATTTT.

Details on this clone: The germline gene is not matched at one end of the junction; a read error may be the cause. The rearrangement links TRBV6-1 to TRBJ1-2; TRBD1 is a possible D gene (5 bases). The CDR3 consists of 16 residues. Germline CDR1 reads MNHNS; CDR2 reads SASEGT. CDR3 DNA: TGTGCCAGCAGTCAAGCGACGGGACCGATTAACTATGGCTACACCTTC. Translation gives CASSQATGPINYGYTF.

V usage is TRBV5-1 and J usage is TRBJ1-4; tentative D call: TRBD1 (5 bases). The CDR3 consists of 15 residues. Germline V gene lookup returns CDR1 SGHRS and CDR2 YFSETQ. The ends were cut back, 3 bases at V and 8 bases at J, with 17 bases in the middle. DNA for the CDR3: TGCGCCAGCAGCTCCACGCCGGGGGAAAGGGAAAAACTGTTTTTT. Its protein product is CASSSTPGEREKLFF.

This chain connects TRBV4-1 to TRBJ1-4, with TRBD1 identical over 9 bases. CDR1 is MGHRA, CDR2 YSYEKL, per germline. The junction had 6 bases not matched to a gene; V was cut back by 6 bases and J by 4 bases. CDR3 size: 15 residues. The CDR3 spells CASRRTGDGNEKLFF. The CDR3 DNA reads TGCGCCAGCAGAAGGACAGGGGATGGTAATGAAAAACTGTTTTTT.

The chain has TRBV6-5 and TRBJ2-1; TRBD1 agrees at 9 bases. Germline CDR1 is MNHEY and CDR2 is SVGAGI. CDR3 length equals 16 residues. Unmatched junction bases numbered 9, after V lost 3 bases and J lost 6 bases. The CDR3 is CASSYYRDRASNEQFF. CDR3 nucleotide sequence: TGTGCCAGCAGTTATTACCGGGACAGGGCCAGCAATGAGCAGTTCTTC.

The rearrangement uses TRBV4-1 and TRBJ1-5; no clear D gene. Per the germline V gene, CDR1 is MGHRA and CDR2 is YSYEKL. This CDR3 is 15 amino acids long. The ends were cut back, 0 bases at V and 5 bases at J, with 11 bases in the middle. CDR3 nucleotides: TGCGCCAGCAGCCAAGATTCAGAGGATTATCAGCCCCAGCATTTT. As protein: CASSQDSEDYQPQHF.

This clone has more than one count but fewer than ten. The V and J genes are TRBV5-6 and TRBJ1-1; D gene ambiguous. This CDR3 has 11 residues. V was clipped by 4 bases and J by 3 bases, with 4 bases between them. CDR1 SGHDT and CDR2 YYEEEE come from the germline V gene. The CDR3 region has the DNA TGTGCCAGCAGCGATCACACTGAAGCTTTCTTT. It yields the protein CASSDHTEAFF.

This rearrangement joins TRBV6-1 to TRBJ2-7; 9 bases map to TRBD2. The CDR3 has 14 residues. Trimming cost V 6 bases and J 4 bases; bases outside gene matches: 7. Germline V lookup: CDR1 MNHNS, CDR2 SASEGT. The CDR3 sequence: CASRTTSGAYEQYF. CDR3 coding DNA: TGTGCCAGCAGGACGACTAGCGGAGCATACGAGCAGTACTTC.

The V gene is TRBV7-9, the J gene TRBJ2-5; 7 positions match TRBD2. V trimming: 6 bases; J trimming: 5 bases; junction bases outside the gene matches: 12. The V gene's germline CDR1 is SEHNR and CDR2 FQNEAQ (reference sequence). There are 15 residues in the CDR3. The CDR3 spells CASSPGGTVGETQYF. CDR3 DNA: TGTGCCAGCAGTCCCGGGGGGACCGTCGGTGAGACCCAGTACTTC.

In its sample, this clone was seen once. The CDR3 DNA follows: TGTGCCAGCAGTTTCCCCGGACAGGTGAGCTCTGAAGCTTTCTTT. Translation gives CASSFPGQVSSEAFF. The J gene is TRBJ1-1, the V gene TRBV6-6; 7 nucleotides agree with TRBD1. The CDR3 consists of 15 residues. The germline CDR1 and CDR2 sequences are MNHNY and SVGAGI (reference sequence). V shed 4 bases, J shed 6 bases, and the junction held 11 bases outside the gene matches.

This chain links TRBV28 with TRBJ2-7, with D possibly matching TRBD1 (5 bases). CDR1 is MDHEN, CDR2 SYDVKM, per germline. V lost 4 bases and J lost 5, with 9 bases in between. This CDR3 comprises 12 residues. CDR3 sequence reads: CASSSTQDEQYF. The CDR3 region has the DNA TGTGCCAGCAGTTCGACACAGGACGAGCAGTACTTC.

V is TRBV7-8 and J is TRBJ2-7; 11 bases line up with TRBD2. Germline CDR1 is SGHVS and CDR2 is FQNEAQ. The trim removed 1 base at V and 0 bases at J, leaving 5 bases unmatched. This CDR3 spans 17 amino acids. The CDR3 region has the DNA TGTGCCAGCAGCTTAGGTGGGACTAGCGGCAACTCCTACGAGCAGTACTTC. Translation: CASSLGGTSGNSYEQYF. Variable domain in full (rest from reference TRBV7-8 and TRBJ2-7): GAGVSQSPRYKVAKRGQDVALRCDPISGHVSLFWYQQALGQGPEFLTYFQNEAQLDKSGLPSDRFFAERPEGSVSTLKIQRTQQEDSAVYLCASSLGGTSGNSYEQYFGPGTRLTVT.

The chain combines TRBV5-1 with TRBJ1-6; 9 nucleotides align to TRBD1. Trimming at V came to 4 bases and at J to 13 bases, leaving 12 bases not matched to a gene. The length of the CDR3 is 15 residues. Germline assignment: CDR1 SGHRS and CDR2 YFSETQ. CDR3 sequence (DNA): TGCGCCAGCAGCCAAGAACAGGGGGCGCGTTCTCCCCTCCACTTT. It yields the protein CASSQEQGARSPLHF.

V gene TRBV7-6 combines with J gene TRBJ2-5, with D perhaps TRBD2 (5 bases). Germline CDR1 reads SGHVS; CDR2 reads FNYEAQ. V was shortened by 4 bases and J by 11 bases, with 14 bases between the two germline ends. CDR3 length: 12 amino acids. CDR3 sequence (DNA): TGTGCCAGCAGCTCCGACTACCGTGAGCAGTACTTC. This codes for CASSSDYREQYF.

The rearrangement joins TRBV21-1 to TRBJ2-3; the table's D call of TRBD1 was not tested on the DNA. TRBV21-1 is tagged as a pseudogene. The CDR3 extends over 16 amino acids. The CDR3 is CASSKGVGRGRDTQYF. The CDR3 bases are TGTGCCAGCAGCAAAGGCGTAGGTAGGGGGCGAGATACGCAGTATTTT.

This sequence joins TRBV19 and TRBJ2-4; the D gene is possibly TRBD1 (6 bases). This CDR3 has 13 amino acids. V was cut by 6 bases and J by 4 bases, with 10 bases left in between. Germline CDR1 and CDR2: LNHDA and SQIVND (reference sequence). The CDR3 DNA is TGTGCCAGTAGCCTAGGGGGAAAAAACATTCAGTACTTC. Translating it yields CASSLGGKNIQYF.

This rearrangement joins TRBV28 to TRBJ2-7, with TRBD2 matching 12 bases. This CDR3 is built from 15 residues. The V gene end was trimmed by 8 bases and the J gene end by 6 bases; junction bases not matched to a gene: 11. Germline V lookup: CDR1 MDHEN, CDR2 SYDVKM. CDR3 DNA sequence: TGTGCCAGCCGCACCCCTAGCGGGAGGGCCCTCGAGCAGTACTTC. Its protein is CASRTPSGRALEQYF.